One and the same sample provided the 8 T cell receptor beta chains below, sequenced in a study of blood T cell repertoires in COVID-19. TCRdb's copy holds only in-frame clones and misses some; the assay was immunoSEQ multiplex PCR. Seen here are about 230,000 clones, more than 65% observed once, and the top ten hold approximately 8%. The material sequenced was peripheral blood. These receptors all stem from a woman aged 80 or over with acute or convalescent COVID-19.

The chain uses TRBV29-1 and TRBJ2-1; 7 bases line up with TRBD2. Losses at the gene ends were 3 bases for V and 4 bases for J; bases not matched to a gene: 6. This CDR3 is 14 amino acids long. The germline V gene has CDR1 SQVTM and CDR2 ANQGSEA. The CDR3 is CSVDVAGVYNEQFF. Here the CDR3 DNA reads TGCAGCGTTGATGTGGCGGGAGTTTACAATGAGCAGTTCTTC.

The gene calls are TRBV11-3 and TRBJ2-5, with D unclear. This CDR3 spans 13 amino acids. Looked up from germline, CDR1 is SGHNT and CDR2 is YENEEA. V lost 0 bases and J 5 bases, leaving 7 bases between the germline ends. This CDR3 is CASSLESGETQYF. In DNA, the CDR3 is TGTGCCAGCAGCTTAGAGTCCGGGGAGACCCAGTACTTC.

The chain uses TRBV4-2 and TRBJ1-2, with 10 nucleotides matching TRBD1. This CDR3 region has 17 residues. J was trimmed by 4 bases and V by 5 bases; bases with no gene match: 13. Germline loops: CDR1 LGHNA, CDR2 YNFKEQ. CDR3 sequence: CASSSQMTGGASYGYTF. DNA of the CDR3: TGTGCCAGCAGCTCCCAGATGACAGGGGGCGCCAGCTATGGCTACACCTTC.

V gene TRBV19 combines with J gene TRBJ2-1, with a possible D match to TRBD2 (6 bases). The CDR3 consists of 14 residues. V shed 10 bases and J shed 4 bases, with 17 bases lying between them. Germline V gives CDR1 LNHDA, CDR2 SQIVND (reference sequence). The CDR3 region has the DNA TGTGCCACCACAACGGGACTTGGGTACAATGAGCAGTTCTTC. Amino acid sequence: CATTTGLGYNEQFF.

The rearrangement links TRBV7-7 to TRBJ2-5; 13 bases agree with TRBD2. Germline values: CDR1 SSHAT, CDR2 FNYEAQ (reference sequence). This CDR3 is 16 amino acids long. Unmatched junction bases numbered 6, after V lost 5 bases and J lost 3 bases. CDR3 protein: CASSLGLAGEEETQYF. The CDR3 DNA sequence: TGTGCCAGCAGCCTCGGACTAGCGGGGGAGGAAGAGACCCAGTACTTC.

The chain is built from TRBV11-3 and TRBJ2-1; unclear D gene. V lost 2 bases, J lost 5 bases, and 4 bases lay in between. CDR1 and CDR2 (germline): SGHNT, YENEEA. The CDR3 is 12 residues long. CDR3 in DNA: TGTGCCAGCAGCTTATCTCACAATGAGCAGTTCTTC. Its protein product is CASSLSHNEQFF.

The CDR3 region is CASSPNDNQGAYGYTF. CDR3 bases: TGTGCCAGCTCACCTAACGACAATCAAGGGGCCTATGGCTACACCTTC. The chain employs TRBV18 and TRBJ1-2; possible D gene TRBD1, 5 bases. Per germline, CDR1 KGHSH and CDR2 LQKENI. V lost 3 bases to trimming and J lost 4 bases, with 18 bases between them. This CDR3 is built from 16 residues.

Notes on this clone: Other DNA sequences in the same sample also yield this CDR3. J is TRBJ2-7 and V is TRBV5-1, with 7 bases lining up with TRBD1. CDR3 length: 14 residues. J gave up 2 bases and V 2 bases, and 4 bases lay outside the gene matches. Per the germline V gene, CDR1 is SGHRS and CDR2 is YFSETQ. The CDR3 loop reads CASSFAGTAYEQYF. CDR3 nucleotides: TGCGCCAGCAGCTTCGCCGGGACAGCCTACGAGCAGTACTTC. The full variable domain, in which reference TRBV5-1 and TRBJ2-7 provide the parts outside the CDR3, is KAGVTQTPRYLIKTRGQQVTLSCSPISGHRSVSWYQQTPGQGLQFLFEYFSETQRNKGNFPGRFSGRQFSNSRSEMNVSTLELGDSALYLCASSFAGTAYEQYFGPGTRLTVT.